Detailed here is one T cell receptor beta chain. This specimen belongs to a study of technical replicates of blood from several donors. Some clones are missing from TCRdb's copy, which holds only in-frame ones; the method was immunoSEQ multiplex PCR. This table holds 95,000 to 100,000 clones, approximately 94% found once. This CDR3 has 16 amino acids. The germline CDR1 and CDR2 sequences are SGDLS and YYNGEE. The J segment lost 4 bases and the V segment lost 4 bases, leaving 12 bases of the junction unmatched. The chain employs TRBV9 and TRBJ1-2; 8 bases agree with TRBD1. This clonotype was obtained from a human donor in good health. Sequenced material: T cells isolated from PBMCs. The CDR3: CASSPYRDRHIYGYTF. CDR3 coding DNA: TGTGCCAGCAGCCCATACCGGGACAGGCATATCTATGGCTACACCTTC.